This T cell receptor (beta chain) was sequenced in a study of cytomegalovirus exposure and HLA in healthy donors. Study-wide results and caveats: A later analysis, which compared TCR beta chains of equal frequency, found the HLA-associated ones more clonally expanded.

The CDR3 extends over 11 amino acids. CDR1 MNHEY and CDR2 SVGAGI come from the germline V gene. Trimming removed 9 bases at V and 5 bases at J, with 10 bases between. Comments on this clone: Its matching antigen is unknown.

Primers: 60 Vbeta forward and 13 Jbeta reverse. Libraries were prepared by immunoSEQ multiplex PCR; TCRdb keeps only in-frame clonotypes and omits some of them. Among approximately 100,000 clones listed, roughly 79% were seen once. This rearrangement joins TRBV6-5 to TRBJ1-1, with D maybe TRBD1 (5 bases). The specimen was PBMCs. This TCR derives from a man aged 35-49 years in good health and CMV-seronegative. For the CDR3, the DNA is TGTGCCAGTACCGGGGGAACTGAAGCTTTCTTT. Translated: CASTGGTEAFF.